These T cell receptor beta chains were read from a single sample in a study of a mutant IDH1 vaccine in newly diagnosed glioma. Only in-frame clones appear in the TCRdb table, and some are missing; sequencing was by immunoSEQ multiplex PCR. The sample shows 50,000 to 70,000 clones, around 84% of them seen only once. Their recognized antigens are unknown. Here the sequenced sample was PBMCs, taken from a glioma patient whose treatment included an IDH1 peptide vaccine. These receptors all stem from a man under 40 with glioma. Each CDR3 is given with its conserved first and last residue. Fields, in order: V gene, D gene, clone size, J gene, CDR3 protein, CDR3 DNA. A D gene is named only where the DNA matches it firmly. Not all rows give a size; the values are once, few, many and, for expanded clones, a class.

V: TRBV29-1; D: .; size: .; J: TRBJ2-3; CDR3: CSVGKRRTDTQYF; DNA: TGCAGCGTTGGTAAAAGACGCACAGATACGCAGTATTTT
V: TRBV27; D: .; size: .; J: TRBJ2-7; CDR3: CASSLGTTSSYEQYF; DNA: TGTGCCAGCAGTTTAGGGACCACTTCCTCCTACGAGCAGTACTTC
V: TRBV27; D: TRBD1; size: .; J: TRBJ2-5; CDR3: CASTAAWTGTKETQYF; DNA: TGTGCCAGCACCGCAGCCTGGACAGGGACCAAAGAGACCCAGTACTTC
V: TRBV5-6; D: .; size: .; J: TRBJ2-7; CDR3: CASSQPPYEQYF; DNA: TGTGCCAGCAGCCAACCCCCCTACGAGCAGTACTTC
V: TRBV6-5; D: TRBD1; size: once; J: TRBJ2-7; CDR3: CASSRTGGGYEQYF; DNA: TGTGCCAGCAGTAGGACAGGGGGAGGATACGAGCAGTACTTC
V: TRBV10-2; D: .; size: .; J: TRBJ1-4; CDR3: CASSEWQGGEKLFF; DNA: TGCGCCAGCAGTGAATGGCAGGGTGGAGAAAAACTGTTTTTT
V: TRBV2; D: TRBD2; size: few; J: TRBJ2-2; CDR3: CAGKRGTNTGELFF; DNA: TGTGCCGGGAAGCGGGGGACGAACACCGGGGAGCTGTTTTTT
V: TRBV19; D: TRBD1; size: .; J: TRBJ1-1; CDR3: CASGDRANTEAFF; DNA: TGTGCCAGTGGAGACAGGGCGAACACTGAAGCTTTCTTT
V: TRBV19; D: .; size: .; J: TRBJ2-7; CDR3: CASSPNRAGSYEQYF; DNA: TGTGCCAGTAGTCCCAACAGGGCGGGCTCCTACGAGCAGTACTTC
V: TRBV28; D: .; size: .; J: TRBJ1-2; CDR3: CASSLKTRANYGYTF; DNA: TGTGCCAGCAGTTTAAAGACCAGGGCTAACTATGGCTACACCTTC
V: TRBV28; D: TRBD1; size: .; J: TRBJ2-3; CDR3: CASSQDRGYRTDTQYF; DNA: TGTGCCAGCAGTCAAGACAGGGGGTATAGGACAGATACGCAGTATTTT
V: TRBV6-1; D: .; size: .; J: TRBJ2-7; CDR3: CASSHLGAQNEQYF; DNA: TGTGCCAGCAGTCACTTAGGTGCTCAAAACGAGCAGTACTTC
V: TRBV19; D: .; size: .; J: TRBJ1-6; CDR3: CASSIVSGTYSPLHF; DNA: TGTGCCAGTAGTATAGTAAGTGGGACGTATTCACCCCTCCACTTT
V: TRBV10-3; D: .; size: .; J: TRBJ1-2; CDR3: CAISEEEGLYGYTF; DNA: TGTGCCATCAGTGAGGAAGAAGGACTCTATGGCTACACCTTC
V: TRBV18; D: .; size: few; J: TRBJ1-5; CDR3: CASSPRQASNQPQHF; DNA: TGTGCCAGCTCACCACGTCAGGCTAGCAATCAGCCCCAGCATTTT
V: TRBV5-1; D: .; size: .; J: TRBJ1-1; CDR3: CASSLASRNNLMNTEAFF; DNA: TGCGCCAGCAGCTTGGCCTCCAGGAACAATCTCATGAACACTGAAGCTTTCTTT
V: TRBV7-9; D: .; size: .; J: TRBJ2-4; CDR3: CASSPFGSGMSIQYF; DNA: TGTGCCAGCAGCCCGTTCGGGTCAGGGATGTCCATTCAGTACTTC
V: TRBV15; D: .; size: .; J: TRBJ1-3; CDR3: CATSTPRRGSGNTIYF; DNA: TGTGCCACCAGCACCCCCCGTAGGGGCTCTGGAAACACCATATATTTT
V: TRBV10-2; D: .; size: .; J: TRBJ1-5; CDR3: CATHPGSSNQPQHF; DNA: TGCGCCACCCATCCAGGGTCCTCGAATCAGCCCCAGCATTTT
V: TRBV5-1; D: TRBD2; size: .; J: TRBJ2-5; CDR3: CASSLEGRGTIVTGETQYF; DNA: TGCGCCAGCAGCTTGGAAGGGCGGGGGACGATTGTGACTGGGGAGACCCAGTACTTC
V: TRBV19; D: .; size: once; J: TRBJ2-3; CDR3: CASSPRDSPSEGQYF; DNA: TGTGCCAGTAGTCCCCGGGACAGCCCTTCGGAGGGGCAGTATTTT
V: TRBV28; D: .; size: few; J: TRBJ2-6; CDR3: CASSLLGTLLGANVLTF; DNA: TGTGCCAGCAGTTTACTAGGGACCCTCCTAGGGGCCAACGTCCTGACTTTC
V: TRBV4-2; D: .; size: .; J: TRBJ1-1; CDR3: CASSQGRRANTEAFF; DNA: TGTGCCAGCAGCCAAGGGCGACGCGCGAACACTGAAGCTTTCTTT
V: TRBV5-4; D: .; size: .; J: TRBJ2-7; CDR3: CASKRDNSYEQYF; DNA: TGTGCCAGCAAGAGGGACAACTCCTACGAGCAGTACTTC
V: TRBV6-4; D: .; size: .; J: TRBJ2-7; CDR3: CASSSGRRTVNYEQYF; DNA: TGTGCCAGCAGTTCGGGGCGCAGGACAGTCAACTACGAGCAGTACTTC
V: TRBV16; D: .; size: few; J: TRBJ1-3; CDR3: CASSQSGLLEGNTIYF; DNA: TGTGCCAGCAGCCAATCAGGGCTCCTAGAGGGAAACACCATATATTTT
V: TRBV7-9; D: TRBD1; size: .; J: TRBJ2-2; CDR3: CASSAGTGRTGELFF; DNA: TGTGCCAGCAGCGCAGGGACAGGGAGGACCGGGGAGCTGTTTTTT
V: TRBV7-9; D: .; size: .; J: TRBJ2-1; CDR3: CASSSRPGALYNEQFF; DNA: TGTGCCAGCAGCTCACGCCCCGGGGCGTTATACAATGAGCAGTTCTTC
V: TRBV5-1; D: .; size: .; J: TRBJ1-6; CDR3: CASSLEAEINSPLHF; DNA: TGCGCCAGCAGCTTGGAAGCAGAAATTAATTCACCCCTCCACTTT
V: TRBV10-3; D: TRBD1; size: .; J: TRBJ1-2; CDR3: CAIRDRGNYGYTF; DNA: TGTGCCATCAGGGACAGGGGGAACTATGGCTACACCTTC
V: TRBV14; D: .; size: .; J: TRBJ1-1; CDR3: CASSQDLGKEAFF; DNA: TGTGCCAGCAGCCAAGATCTGGGAAAGGAAGCTTTCTTT
V: TRBV20-1; D: .; size: .; J: TRBJ2-1; CDR3: CSAGDYNEQFF; DNA: TGCAGTGCTGGGGATTACAATGAGCAGTTCTTC
V: TRBV7-2; D: TRBD1; size: .; J: TRBJ1-2; CDR3: CASTGQGKGSYGYTF; DNA: TGTGCCAGCACCGGACAGGGGAAGGGGAGCTATGGCTACACCTTC
V: TRBV30; D: TRBD1; size: .; J: TRBJ2-5; CDR3: CAWDRGLETQYF; DNA: TGTGCCTGGGACAGGGGATTGGAGACCCAGTACTTC
V: TRBV13; D: .; size: .; J: TRBJ2-2; CDR3: CASGPLGTGELFF; DNA: TGTGCCAGCGGCCCTTTGGGCACCGGGGAGCTGTTTTTT
V: TRBV11-2; D: TRBD2; size: .; J: TRBJ2-2; CDR3: CASSRGLLTVTGELFF; DNA: TGTGCCAGCAGCAGGGGACTACTTACTGTAACCGGGGAGCTGTTTTTT
V: TRBV5-1; D: TRBD1; size: .; J: TRBJ2-2; CDR3: CASSLRTGVNTGELFF; DNA: TGCGCCAGCAGCCTTCGGACAGGGGTGAACACCGGGGAGCTGTTTTTT
V: TRBV5-6; D: .; size: few; J: TRBJ1-2; CDR3: CASSVFNRNYGYTF; DNA: TGTGCCAGCAGCGTCTTCAACCGAAACTATGGCTACACCTTC
V: TRBV4-1; D: .; size: .; J: TRBJ1-6; CDR3: CASSQASVDNSPLHF; DNA: TGCGCCAGCAGCCAAGCGTCAGTTGATAATTCACCCCTCCACTTT
V: TRBV5-1; D: TRBD1; size: .; J: TRBJ1-1; CDR3: CASSKGQGTEAFF; DNA: TGCGCCAGCAGCAAAGGACAGGGCACTGAAGCTTTCTTT
V: TRBV2; D: .; size: .; J: TRBJ2-1; CDR3: CAGNRDIYNEQFF; DNA: TGTGCCGGAAACCGGGACATATACAATGAGCAGTTCTTC
V: TRBV27; D: TRBD1; size: few; J: TRBJ1-2; CDR3: CASSPGSTGNGYTF; DNA: TGTGCCAGCAGTCCCGGATCGACAGGGAATGGCTACACCTTC
V: TRBV15; D: .; size: .; J: TRBJ1-2; CDR3: CATSREAEPYGYTF; DNA: TGTGCCACCAGCAGAGAGGCGGAACCCTATGGCTACACCTTC
V: TRBV10-2; D: .; size: .; J: TRBJ1-6; CDR3: CASRDGLWNSPLHF; DNA: TGCGCCAGCAGAGACGGTTTGTGGAATTCACCCCTCCACTTT
V: TRBV6-6; D: .; size: .; J: TRBJ1-5; CDR3: CASSYTGHQPQHF; DNA: TGTGCCAGCAGTTACACAGGGCACCAGCCCCAGCATTTT
V: TRBV9; D: .; size: .; J: TRBJ1-5; CDR3: CASSPTGGGQPQHF; DNA: TGTGCCAGCAGCCCCACGGGGGGCGGTCAGCCCCAGCATTTT
V: TRBV5-6; D: .; size: .; J: TRBJ1-1; CDR3: CASNLLGGLGGTEAFF; DNA: TGTGCCAGCAACTTGCTGGGGGGGCTAGGTGGCACTGAAGCTTTCTTT
V: TRBV5-1; D: .; size: .; J: TRBJ1-5; CDR3: CASRLGETQPQHF; DNA: TGCGCCAGCAGATTGGGGGAAACTCAGCCCCAGCATTTT
V: TRBV4-2; D: .; size: .; J: TRBJ2-7; CDR3: CASSQEEGRDYEQYF; DNA: TGTGCCAGCAGCCAAGAGGAGGGTAGAGACTACGAGCAGTACTTC
V: TRBV4-1; D: .; size: .; J: TRBJ2-7; CDR3: CASSQGLASSYEQYF; DNA: TGCGCCAGCAGCCAAGGGTTGGCGAGCTCCTACGAGCAGTACTTC
V: TRBV6-6; D: TRBD2; size: .; J: TRBJ2-7; CDR3: CASTPRTSGPYEQYF; DNA: TGTGCCAGCACCCCTCGGACTAGCGGTCCCTACGAGCAGTACTTC
V: TRBV6-1; D: .; size: .; J: TRBJ1-4; CDR3: CASSPRRSEKLFF; DNA: TGTGCCAGCAGTCCCCGAAGGAGTGAAAAACTGTTTTTT
V: TRBV20-1; D: .; size: once; J: TRBJ2-5; CDR3: CSAYQETQYF; DNA: TGCAGTGCCTACCAAGAGACCCAGTACTTC
V: TRBV6-1; D: TRBD1; size: .; J: TRBJ1-5; CDR3: CASRGTDYSNQPQHF; DNA: TGTGCCAGCAGGGGGACAGACTATAGCAATCAGCCCCAGCATTTT